This TCR beta chain originates from a study of cytomegalovirus exposure and HLA in healthy donors. Study-wide results and caveats: Cytomegalovirus-associated TCR beta chains were listed, numbering approximately 150.

Looked up from germline, CDR1 is SGHNT and CDR2 is YYREEE (reference sequence). The CDR3 has 15 amino acids. The primer mix had 60 Vbeta and 13 Jbeta primers. Generated by immunoSEQ multiplex PCR, the TCRdb table keeps only in-frame clones and is missing some. In the table there are approximately 190,000 clones, roughly four fifths of which are singletons. On this clone itself: What it recognizes is unknown. At one end, the junction sequence differs from germline, possibly due to a read error.

This chain joins TRBV5-4 and TRBJ2-6; TRBD2 is a possible D gene (7 bases). This sequence originates from a woman aged 45-59 years in good health and CMV-seropositive. The sample comprised PBMCs. The CDR3 loop is CASSFRVGGANGLTF. CDR3 coding DNA: TGTGCCAGCAGCTTCAGGGTAGGGGGGGCCAACGGCCTGACTTTC.